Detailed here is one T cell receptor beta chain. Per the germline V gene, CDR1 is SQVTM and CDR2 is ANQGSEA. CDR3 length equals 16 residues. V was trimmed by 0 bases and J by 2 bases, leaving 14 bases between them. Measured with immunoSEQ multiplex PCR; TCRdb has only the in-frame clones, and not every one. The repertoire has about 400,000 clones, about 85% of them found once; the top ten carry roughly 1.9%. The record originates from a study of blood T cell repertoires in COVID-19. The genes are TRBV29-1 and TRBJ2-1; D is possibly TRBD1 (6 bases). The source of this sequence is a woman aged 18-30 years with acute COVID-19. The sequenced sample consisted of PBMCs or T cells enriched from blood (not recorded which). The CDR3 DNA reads TGCAGCGTTGAAGATATCGCAGGGGCTACCTACAATGAGCAGTTCTTC. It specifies CSVEDIAGATYNEQFF.